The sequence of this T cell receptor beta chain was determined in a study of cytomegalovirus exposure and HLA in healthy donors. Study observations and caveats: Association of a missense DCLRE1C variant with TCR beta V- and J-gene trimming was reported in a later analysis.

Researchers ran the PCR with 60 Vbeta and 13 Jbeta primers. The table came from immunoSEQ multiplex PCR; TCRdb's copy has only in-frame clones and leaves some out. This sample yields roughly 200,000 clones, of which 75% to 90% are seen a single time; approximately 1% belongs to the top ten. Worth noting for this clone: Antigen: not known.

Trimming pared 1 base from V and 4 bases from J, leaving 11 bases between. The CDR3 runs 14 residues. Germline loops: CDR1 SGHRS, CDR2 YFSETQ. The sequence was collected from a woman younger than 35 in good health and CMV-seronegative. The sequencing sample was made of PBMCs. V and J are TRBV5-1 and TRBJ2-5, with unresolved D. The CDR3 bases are TGCGCCAGCAGCTTGTCTCAGGTGGGAGAGACCCAGTACTTC. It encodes CASSLSQVGETQYF.